This T cell receptor (beta chain) stems from a study of T cells in Graves' hyperthyroidism and ophthalmopathy. RNA transcripts gave rise to amplified TCR beta CDR3 regions. First-round RT-PCR targeting the TCR CDR3 was performed with the HTBI primer set. TCRdb called the multiplex PCR reads again in MiXCR, with one record for every CDR3 protein. The sample holds about 360,000 distinct CDR3 sequences, less than 20% seen once. Study-level findings and limits: Ophthalmopathy prediction by the model preceded onset by a median 6.5 months. Patients with ophthalmopathy were separated from those with stable hyperthyroidism by a 13 V-J model.

In its sample, this clonotype was seen many times. What it binds is not known. Fresh peripheral blood, around 9.5 ml, yielded the PBMCs. The origin of this receptor is a woman younger than 30 with Graves' hyperthyroidism that later progressed to Graves' ophthalmopathy. Sequences were obtained from blood.

The CDR3 bases are TGTGCCAGCAGTTTCCGAGTTCGTACTAACTATGGCTACACCTTC. Protein sequence: CASSFRVRTNYGYTF. This chain joins TRBV28 and TRBJ1-2, with unresolved D. From germline, CDR1 is MDHEN and CDR2 SYDVKM. This CDR3 comprises 15 residues. V was clipped by 3 bases and J by 0 bases, with 11 bases between them.